This entry lists 18 T cell receptor beta chains sequenced from one sample in a study of T-cell memory formation after mild COVID-19. TCRdb redid the calling of the 5' RACE reads with MiXCR, one entry per CDR3 protein. Among about half a million distinct CDR3 sequences listed, 15% to 20% were seen once. Sequenced input: PBMCs or a T cell subset sorted from them (not recorded which). The receptors shown here come from an adult woman who had mild COVID-19 (a few samples of this study predate the infection). Cell type and time point are not known.

This clonotype showed up just a few times. The rearrangement links TRBV7-9 to TRBJ2-3; D gene unclear. The V gene lost 3 bases and the J gene lost 2 bases, with 9 bases spanning the gap. Germline V CDR1 and CDR2: SEHNR, FQNEAQ (reference sequence). The CDR3 is 14 amino acids. CDR3 protein: CASSFPSNTDTQYF. CDR3 in DNA: TGTGCCAGCAGCTTTCCCTCAAACACAGATACGCAGTATTTT.

This clonotype was counted between two and nine times. The chain combines TRBV12-3 or TRBV12-4 with TRBJ2-3, with D possibly being TRBD2 (6 bases). Trimming pared 3 bases from V and 2 bases from J, leaving 15 bases between. This CDR3 is 16 amino acids long. CDR3 nucleotide sequence: TGTGCCAGCAGTTTTACCGGGGGTGGCTTCACAGATACGCAGTATTTT. Translating gives CASSFTGGGFTDTQYF.

This chain connects TRBV29-1 to TRBJ2-7, with 10 bases matching TRBD1. The CDR3 spans 15 residues. J lost 2 bases, V lost 6 bases, and 10 bases had no gene match. CDR1 is SQVTM and CDR2 is ANQGSEA in the germline V gene. Here the CDR3 DNA reads TGCAGCGTAGCCGGGACAGGGGCTTCCCCCTACGAGCAGTACTTC. Its translation: CSVAGTGASPYEQYF.

This clonotype turned up a few times. The chain is built from TRBV12-3 or TRBV12-4 and TRBJ1-1; maybe TRBD1 (5 bases). V was cut by 3 bases and J by 0 bases, with 14 bases left in between. The length of the CDR3 is 16 residues. The CDR3 reads CASSFFVGAMNTEAFF. The CDR3 DNA sequence: TGTGCCAGCAGTTTTTTCGTAGGGGCCATGAACACTGAAGCTTTCTTT.

This clonotype has a handful of counts. The chain couples TRBV29-1 to TRBJ1-1, with a tentative D call TRBD1 (6 bases). CDR1 SQVTM and CDR2 ANQGSEA come from the germline V gene. There are 13 residues in the CDR3. Trimming shortened V by 6 bases and J by 0 bases, and 11 bases separated the two germline ends. The CDR3 is CSVHTGMNTEAFF. The CDR3 DNA sequence: TGCAGCGTACACACAGGGATGAACACTGAAGCTTTCTTT.

This clonotype was found a few times. The chain combines TRBV5-1 with TRBJ2-2; TRBD1 aligns across 9 bases. V shed 1 base and J 5 bases; nucleotides not matched to a gene: 24. Germline V CDR1 and CDR2: SGHRS, YFSETQ. This CDR3 is built from 22 residues. CDR3 in amino acids: CASSLYAVTDRGAATITGELFF. CDR3 bases: TGCGCCAGCAGCTTGTACGCCGTGACGGACAGGGGTGCCGCAACTATAACCGGGGAGCTGTTTTTT.

The chain employs TRBV5-1 and TRBJ2-7; no clear D. Germline values: CDR1 SGHRS, CDR2 YFSETQ. The V end was cut by 0 bases, the J end by 2 bases, with 6 bases between. There are 13 residues in the CDR3. The CDR3 is CASSLGVPYEQYF. CDR3 DNA sequence: TGCGCCAGCAGCTTGGGCGTCCCCTACGAGCAGTACTTC.

CDR3 protein: CASRETETEAFF. The CDR3 bases are TGTGCCAGCAGGGAGACCGAAACTGAAGCTTTCTTT. The chain couples TRBV7-9 to TRBJ1-1; no clear D gene. The germline CDR1 and CDR2 sequences are SEHNR and FQNEAQ (reference sequence). The CDR3 is 12 residues long. The ends were cut back, 6 bases at V and 5 bases at J, with 10 bases in the middle.

This clonotype occurred a few times. The V and J genes are TRBV18 and TRBJ1-1; D unresolved. The CDR3 runs to 11 residues. Germline loops: CDR1 KGHSH, CDR2 LQKENI. V was shortened by 8 bases and J by 6 bases, with 10 bases between the two germline ends. CDR3 in amino acids: CASSIGPEAFF. CDR3 DNA sequence: TGTGCCAGCAGCATTGGGCCTGAAGCTTTCTTT.

The genes are TRBV6-5 and TRBJ2-3, with D perhaps matching TRBD2 (6 bases). V dropped 2 bases and J dropped 5 bases, with 11 bases sitting between them. This CDR3 is 14 amino acids long. Germline values: CDR1 MNHEY, CDR2 SVGAGI. The CDR3 reads CASSYGLEGDTQYF. CDR3 sequence (DNA): TGTGCCAGCAGTTACGGCCTGGAGGGAGATACGCAGTATTTT.

This clonotype was found many times. The chain joins TRBV20-1 to TRBJ2-3; 14 nucleotides match TRBD2. The germline CDR1 and CDR2 sequences are DFQATT and SNEGSKA (reference sequence). The CDR3 covers 15 residues. V shed 5 bases and J 2 bases; nucleotides not matched to a gene: 3. CDR3 sequence (DNA): TGCAGTGCTCCGGGACTAGCGGGAGACACAGATACGCAGTATTTT. Its protein is CSAPGLAGDTDTQYF.

This rearrangement joins TRBV5-6 to TRBJ2-7; no clear D gene. The CDR3 extends over 15 amino acids. Trimming pared 0 bases from V and 5 bases from J, leaving 15 bases between. Germline values: CDR1 SGHDT, CDR2 YYEEEE. The CDR3 nucleotides are TGTGCCAGCAGCTTGGGTGGTTTAGGGTACCACGAGCAGTACTTC. Its translation: CASSLGGLGYHEQYF.

This clonotype has a handful of counts. The rearrangement uses TRBV9 and TRBJ2-3, with 7 bases identical to TRBD1. Germline V CDR1 and CDR2: SGDLS, YYNGEE. CDR3 size: 15 residues. V lost 0 bases, J lost 2 bases, and 3 bases stayed unmatched. CDR3 DNA sequence: TGTGCCAGCAGCGTAGCACAGGGGAACACAGATACGCAGTATTTT. Amino acid sequence: CASSVAQGNTDTQYF.

V gene TRBV5-1 combines with J gene TRBJ2-1; possibly TRBD1 or TRBD2 for D (6 bases each). CDR3 size: 14 residues. The V gene lost 7 bases and the J gene lost 5 bases, with 16 bases spanning the gap. Germline CDR1 is SGHRS and CDR2 is YFSETQ. CDR3 region: CASGGLSGDNEQFF. CDR3 DNA: TGCGCCAGCGGGGGGTTGTCAGGGGACAATGAGCAGTTCTTC.

The chain links TRBV5-5 to TRBJ1-2; D unclear. CDR1 and CDR2 (germline): SGHKS, YYEKEE (reference sequence). The V gene lost 3 bases and the J gene lost 3 bases, with 9 bases spanning the gap. This CDR3 comprises 13 residues. The DNA of the CDR3 is TGTGCCAGCAGCTCGCCTACTGACTATGGCTACACCTTC. It specifies CASSSPTDYGYTF.

V usage is TRBV12-3 or TRBV12-4 and J usage is TRBJ2-7, with D hard to call. CDR3 length: 14 residues. Trimming stripped 5 bases from V and 2 bases from J, with 13 bases between. The CDR3 coding sequence is TGTGCCAGCAGTCCCAGGATGGGCACCTACGAGCAGTACTTC. Its translation: CASSPRMGTYEQYF.

In its sample, this clonotype was seen a few times. The CDR3 DNA sequence: TGTGCCACCAGCAGAGAGGCAAGCGCTGGGGAGCTGTTTTTT. Protein: CATSREASAGELFF. This sequence joins TRBV15 and TRBJ2-2; D is unclear. There are 14 residues in the CDR3. The V end was cut by 0 bases, the J end by 8 bases, with 10 bases between. CDR1 LNHNV and CDR2 YYDKDF come from the germline V gene (reference sequence).

As DNA, the CDR3 is TGTGCCAGCAGCTTACAACTGCGAAAAGCTTTCTTT. Residues: CASSLQLRKAFF. The V and J genes are TRBV7-2 and TRBJ1-1; no clear D. The V end was cut by 2 bases, the J end by 9 bases, with 10 bases between. CDR3 length: 12 amino acids. Germline V gene data show CDR1 as SGHTA and CDR2 as FQGNSA.